One sample yielded the 11 T cell receptor beta chains listed below, sequenced in a study of T cell responses to AZD1222 COVID-19 vaccine. Profiled with immunoSEQ multiplex PCR; TCRdb holds only in-frame clones, not every one. The data show 130,000 to 150,000 clones, with approximately 90% seen just once and around 2.3% held by the top ten. The sample in question was peripheral blood, obtained on day 0 of AZD1222 vaccination. The source is an adult in good health.

This chain connects TRBV19 to TRBJ2-7, with a weak D call TRBD2 (6 bases). V gave up 5 bases and J gave up 7 bases, with 21 bases separating them. Germline-derived CDR1 and CDR2 are LNHDA and SQIVND (reference sequence). The CDR3 runs 15 residues. The CDR3 loop is CASSPRSGLGREQYF. The CDR3 nucleotides read TGTGCCAGTAGTCCTAGGAGCGGGCTGGGAAGGGAGCAGTACTTC.

V usage is TRBV5-1 and J usage is TRBJ2-1; the match to TRBD2 covers 11 bases. The CDR3 spans 15 residues. Germline CDR1 is SGHRS and CDR2 is YFSETQ. With V trimmed by 4 bases and J by 5 bases, 5 bases remained unmatched. This chain's CDR3 is CASSPTSGSNNEQFF. The CDR3 DNA reads TGCGCCAGCAGCCCCACTAGCGGGAGCAACAATGAGCAGTTCTTC.

This clone was observed once. This sequence joins TRBV7-9 and TRBJ2-3; the match to TRBD2 covers 11 bases. Trimming at V came to 4 bases and at J to 6 bases, leaving 3 bases not matched to a gene. CDR3 length: 14 amino acids. Per germline, CDR1 SEHNR and CDR2 FQNEAQ (reference sequence). The CDR3 nucleotides are TGTGCCAGCAGCTCTAGCGGGAGGTTGGATACGCAGTATTTT. It specifies CASSSSGRLDTQYF.

This chain links TRBV29-1 with TRBJ2-7; 8 bases match TRBD1. The CDR3 runs 17 residues. The J segment lost 2 bases and the V segment lost 1 base, leaving 13 bases of the junction unmatched. Germline lookup yields CDR1 SQVTM and CDR2 ANQGSEA. The CDR3 loop reads CSVEGFPDREETYEQYF. CDR3 sequence (DNA): TGCAGCGTTGAAGGTTTCCCGGACAGGGAGGAGACCTACGAGCAGTACTTC.

This clone was detected once. This chain connects TRBV28 to TRBJ2-2; 8 positions agree with TRBD1. Germline-derived CDR1 and CDR2 are MDHEN and SYDVKM. Germline trimming cut 6 bases from V and 7 bases from J; bases unmatched to any gene: 7. This CDR3 contains 14 residues. CDR3 in amino acids: CASREQGGSGELFF. The CDR3 nucleotides read TGTGCCAGCAGGGAACAGGGGGGAAGCGGGGAGCTGTTTTTT. The whole variable domain, remainder taken from reference TRBV28 and TRBJ2-2, is DVKVTQSSRYLVKRTGEKVFLECVQDMDHENMFWYRQDPGLGLRLIYFSYDVKMKEKGDIPEGYSVSREKKERFSLILESASTNQTSMYLCASREQGGSGELFFGEGSRLTVL.

The chain combines TRBV7-2 with TRBJ2-6; D may match TRBD1 or TRBD2 (5 bases each). This CDR3 is built from 15 residues. Trimming pared 1 base from V and 2 bases from J, leaving 6 bases between. Per the germline V gene, CDR1 is SGHTA and CDR2 is FQGNSA. In DNA form, the CDR3 reads TGTGCCAGCAGCTTAGTGGGACCTGGGGCCAACGTCCTGACTTTC. The encoded protein is CASSLVGPGANVLTF.

V is TRBV25-1 and J is TRBJ2-1; D gene unclear. The V end lost 2 bases, the J end lost 5 bases, and 13 bases lay between the germline ends. CDR3 length: 15 amino acids. In germline, CDR1 is MGHDK, CDR2 SYGVNS. The CDR3 sequence is CASSEPKIFNNEQFF. CDR3 nucleotides: TGTGCCAGCAGTGAACCCAAAATTTTCAACAATGAGCAGTTCTTC.

The chain employs TRBV6-5 and TRBJ1-2; the D gene is possibly TRBD1 (5 bases). V was pared by 6 bases and J by 2 bases, with 13 bases between. Germline V gene data show CDR1 as MNHEY and CDR2 as SVGAGI. The CDR3 is made up of 14 amino acids. Here the CDR3 reads CASRNRPPNYGYTF. In DNA, the CDR3 is TGTGCCAGCAGAAACAGGCCCCCCAACTATGGCTACACCTTC.

This clone has only a few counts. Additional DNA sequences in this sample encode the identical CDR3. The V and J genes are TRBV6-5 and TRBJ2-1; 10 bases are shared with TRBD1. V shed 6 bases, J shed 4 bases, and the junction held 3 bases outside the gene matches. Looked up from germline, CDR1 is MNHEY and CDR2 is SVGAGI. The CDR3 loop spans 14 amino acids. The CDR3 here is CASSGTGAYNEQFF. The CDR3 DNA sequence: TGTGCCAGCAGCGGGACAGGGGCTTACAATGAGCAGTTCTTC.

The V call is TRBV10-3, the J call TRBJ2-1, with 9 bases that match TRBD2. The length of the CDR3 is 13 residues. CDR1 ENHRY and CDR2 SYGVKD come from the germline V gene. V trimming: 7 bases; J trimming: 5 bases; junction bases outside the gene matches: 3. The CDR3 here is CAITASGDNEQFF. DNA of the CDR3: TGTGCCATCACCGCTAGCGGGGACAATGAGCAGTTCTTC.

V is TRBV6-4 and J is TRBJ1-1; 7 bases match TRBD1. The germline V gene encodes CDR1 MRHNA and CDR2 SNTAGT. The CDR3 totals 15 residues. After removal of 3 bases from V and 7 bases from J, the junction contained 11 bases not matched to a gene. CDR3 loop: CASSEEAGGWSEAFF. As DNA, the CDR3 is TGTGCCAGCAGTGAAGAAGCAGGGGGATGGAGTGAAGCTTTCTTT.